One and the same sample provided the 15 T cell receptor beta chains below, sequenced in a study of shared T cell receptors in the human thymus. Sequencing was performed with immunoSEQ multiplex PCR; in TCRdb, only in-frame clones are kept and a portion is missing. There are fewer than 700,000 clones in the sample; more than 75% occur only once, and about 0.01% lies in the top ten. The same data also went into a second study, on human thymus T cells.

Sequencing was carried out using thymocytes. Receptors were obtained from a boy under two years old with a congenital heart defect.

The chain carries TRBV18 and TRBJ2-7; the match to TRBD2 covers 15 bases. The CDR3 length is 19 residues. The germline V gene encodes CDR1 KGHSH and CDR2 LQKENI. V lost 2 bases, J lost 2 bases, and 10 bases stayed unmatched. In DNA form, the CDR3 reads TGTGCCAGCTCACCAGACCCAGGACTAGCGGGAGGGGTAGCCTACGAGCAGTACTTC. Translating gives CASSPDPGLAGGVAYEQYF.

This rearrangement joins TRBV4-3 to TRBJ1-1; the D gene is possibly TRBD1 (5 bases). Germline V gene lookup returns CDR1 LGHNA and CDR2 YSLEER. The CDR3 is 16 amino acids. V was pared by 7 bases and J by 5 bases, with 23 bases between. The CDR3 nucleotides are TGCGCCAGCACCCAGCGGGAGGGGCCCGAGGGAACTGAAGCTTTCTTT. Encoded protein: CASTQREGPEGTEAFF.

The chain recombines TRBV15 with TRBJ1-4; 10 nucleotides agree with TRBD1. V gave up 0 bases and J gave up 8 bases; unmatched junction bases: 9. CDR1 LNHNV and CDR2 YYDKDF come from the germline V gene (reference sequence). The CDR3 loop spans 17 amino acids. CDR3 loop: CATSRDWDRGEGEKLFF. CDR3 bases: TGTGCCACCAGCAGAGATTGGGACAGGGGCGAGGGGGAAAAACTGTTTTTT.

The chain has TRBV2 and TRBJ1-2; D is unresolved. This CDR3 is built from 12 residues. The germline V gene encodes CDR1 SNHLY and CDR2 FYNNEI. V gave up 3 bases and J gave up 7 bases, with 9 bases separating them. The CDR3 DNA reads as TGTGCCAGCAGTGAGGCAGTCTGTGGCTACACCTTC. This sequence encodes CASSEAVCGYTF.

In this sample, this clone turned up once. This chain uses TRBV12-5 with TRBJ2-7; 10 bases map to TRBD1. Germline lookup yields CDR1 LGHNT and CDR2 FRNRAP. The CDR3 extends over 16 amino acids. The V segment lost 0 bases and the J segment 3 bases; nucleotides outside the gene matches: 5. Here the CDR3 reads CASGLVSGTGDYEQYF. CDR3 nucleotides: TGTGCTAGTGGTTTGGTATCCGGGACAGGGGACTACGAGCAGTACTTC. Looking up the rest from reference TRBV12-5 and TRBJ2-7 gives the full variable domain: DARVTQTPRHKVTEMGQEVTMRCQPILGHNTVFWYRQTMMQGLELLAYFRNRAPLDDSGMPKDRFSAEMPDATLATLKIQPSEPRDSAVYFCASGLVSGTGDYEQYFGPGTRLTVT.

The J gene is TRBJ1-2, the V gene TRBV5-8; possibly TRBD1 for D (6 bases). Trimming cost V 3 bases and J 3 bases, with 15 bases left between them. CDR1 is SGHTS and CDR2 is YDEGEE in the germline V gene. The CDR3 runs 15 residues. The CDR3 DNA reads as TGTGCCAGCAGCTCCGGCGGGGGCTTGTACTATGGCTACACCTTC. It specifies CASSSGGGLYYGYTF.

The gene calls are TRBV2 and TRBJ2-2; 10 nucleotides line up with TRBD1. The CDR3 has 14 amino acids. J was trimmed by 10 bases and V by 3 bases; bases with no gene match: 5. CDR1 is SNHLY, CDR2 FYNNEI, per germline. Here the CDR3 DNA reads TGTGCCAGCAGTGACGACAGGGGGCGCGAGGAGCTGTTTTTT. The encoded protein is CASSDDRGREELFF.

This sequence joins TRBV6-1 and TRBJ1-4, with 9 nucleotides matching TRBD1. This CDR3 comprises 16 residues. Germline CDR1 MNHNS, CDR2 SASEGT. Germline trimming cut 3 bases from V and 8 bases from J; bases unmatched to any gene: 10. The CDR3 region is CASSETGQGGREKLFF. The CDR3 nucleotides read TGTGCCAGCAGTGAGACGGGACAGGGTGGTAGGGAAAAACTGTTTTTT.

This sequence joins TRBV29-1 and TRBJ2-1; weak D call: TRBD2 (5 bases). This CDR3 region has 13 residues. Germline CDR1 is SQVTM and CDR2 is ANQGSEA. Trimming took off 6 bases at V and 8 bases at J, with 17 bases between the two ends. The CDR3 region is CSVRPSPRDEQFF. The CDR3 region has the DNA TGCAGCGTGAGGCCTAGCCCTAGGGATGAGCAGTTCTTC.

This clone was observed once. In DNA form, the CDR3 reads TGTGCCAGCAGCCGCCTCTCCCCCAGGACAGGGTCGATGAACACTGAAGCTTTCTTT. Encoded protein: CASSRLSPRTGSMNTEAFF. The chain employs TRBV7-9 and TRBJ1-1; TRBD1 matches at 8 bases. The J segment lost 0 bases and the V segment lost 5 bases, leaving 17 bases of the junction unmatched. CDR3 length equals 19 residues. The germline V gene has CDR1 SEHNR and CDR2 FQNEAQ (reference sequence).

This rearrangement joins TRBV27 to TRBJ2-5; 11 nucleotides agree with TRBD2. The J call may be mistaken, given a closer DNA end match to TRBJ2-7. This CDR3 spans 18 amino acids. Germline V lookup: CDR1 MNHEY, CDR2 SMNVEV (reference sequence). The CDR3 spells CASSCASGRLPRSYEQYF. The CDR3 nucleotides read TGTGCCAGCAGCTGTGCTAGCGGGAGGCTCCCTAGATCCTACGAGCAGTACTTC.

The gene calls are TRBV7-9 and TRBJ2-5; 9 nucleotides agree with TRBD1. Germline V CDR1 and CDR2: SEHNR, FQNEAQ (reference sequence). This CDR3 spans 15 amino acids. V gave up 4 bases and J gave up 6 bases; unmatched junction bases: 9. The CDR3 DNA reads as TGTGCCAGCAGCTCCTTCAGACAGGGGGAAAAGACCCAGTACTTC. Encoded protein: CASSSFRQGEKTQYF.

The V call is TRBV9, the J call TRBJ2-4; 9 bases are a match to TRBD2. In germline, CDR1 is SGDLS, CDR2 YYNGEE. V lost 4 bases, J lost 12 bases, and 20 bases stayed unmatched. This CDR3 comprises 17 residues. The CDR3 region is CASSPHSGREGLSPQYF. Here the CDR3 DNA reads TGTGCCAGCAGCCCCCACTCTGGGCGGGAGGGCCTAAGCCCTCAGTACTTC.

This sequence joins TRBV11-3 and TRBJ2-1, with D maybe TRBD2 (5 bases). Germline CDR1 and CDR2: SGHNT and YENEEA. The CDR3 covers 16 residues. V lost 4 bases to trimming and J lost 6 bases, with 19 bases between them. CDR3 bases: TGTGCCAGCAGCTCCACACACGGGGTGGGCGGCAATGAGCAGTTCTTC. Protein: CASSSTHGVGGNEQFF.

This chain links TRBV19 with TRBJ1-2, with a weak D call TRBD1 (5 bases). From germline, CDR1 is LNHDA and CDR2 SQIVND (reference sequence). This CDR3 contains 14 residues. The V end was cut by 7 bases, the J end by 0 bases, with 12 bases between. The DNA of the CDR3 is TGTGCCAGTAAGGACACTAATACTAACTATGGCTACACCTTC. This encodes CASKDTNTNYGYTF.